Following are 17 T cell receptor beta chains from one sample sequenced in a study of control samples from healthy donors and cancer patients. Clones were read by immunoSEQ multiplex PCR, and TCRdb kept only the in-frame ones, dropping some. This table has more than 100,000 clones, approximately 89% appearing once. The sequenced sample consisted of PBMCs. The source is a man aged 45 to 65 with head and neck cancer.

The gene calls are TRBV27 and TRBJ2-1, with D maybe TRBD1 (6 bases). V lost 4 bases and J 5 bases, leaving 21 bases between the germline ends. CDR3 size: 17 residues. From germline, CDR1 is MNHEY and CDR2 SMNVEV (reference sequence). The CDR3 sequence: CASSSPRGRDLNNEQFF. The DNA for the CDR3 is TGTGCCAGCAGTTCGCCCAGGGGCCGGGACCTTAACAATGAGCAGTTCTTC.

This clone was observed a single time. V usage is TRBV18 and J usage is TRBJ1-2; 10 nucleotides line up with TRBD1. Per the germline V gene, CDR1 is KGHSH and CDR2 is LQKENI. The CDR3 runs to 15 residues. V lost 0 bases to trimming and J lost 8 bases; unmatched junction nucleotides: 6. The CDR3 nucleotides are TGTGCCAGCTCACCACCATCGGGACAGGGGAGGGGCTACACCTTC. Its protein product is CASSPPSGQGRGYTF.

Details on this clone: Other DNA sequences within the sample encode an identical CDR3. The chain links TRBV18 to TRBJ2-3; D is uncertain. The CDR3 loop spans 11 amino acids. Between the trimmed V and J ends, which lost 2 bases and 3 bases, there was a span of 0 bases. Looked up from germline, CDR1 is KGHSH and CDR2 is LQKENI. The CDR3 spells CASSPTDTQYF. DNA for the CDR3: TGTGCCAGCTCACCAACAGATACGCAGTATTTT.

This chain uses TRBV10-3 with TRBJ2-7, with D hard to call. Looked up from germline, CDR1 is ENHRY and CDR2 is SYGVKD. This CDR3 is 14 amino acids long. V lost 4 bases and J lost 0, with 10 bases in between. The chain's CDR3 is CAISGTRSSYEQYF. The CDR3 DNA sequence: TGTGCCATCAGTGGGACCCGGAGCTCCTACGAGCAGTACTTC.

The J gene is TRBJ1-2, the V gene TRBV5-4, with unresolved D. V shed 4 bases and J shed 3 bases, with 10 bases lying between them. The CDR3 contains 13 residues. Germline V gene lookup returns CDR1 SGHNT and CDR2 YYREEE (reference sequence). This CDR3 is CASSPNWDYGYTF. As DNA, the CDR3 is TGTGCCAGCAGCCCAAATTGGGACTATGGCTACACCTTC.

The chain links TRBV15 to TRBJ2-1; D unclear. The CDR3 consists of 14 residues. The ends were cut back, 4 bases at V and 3 bases at J, with 10 bases in the middle. Germline CDR1 LNHNV, CDR2 YYDKDF (reference sequence). The CDR3 DNA follows: TGTGCCACCAGCACCCGCTCGAACTACAATGAGCAGTTCTTC. Protein: CATSTRSNYNEQFF.

The chain uses TRBV6-5 and TRBJ1-5, with D perhaps TRBD1 (5 bases). V dropped 6 bases and J dropped 6 bases, with 15 bases sitting between them. The CDR3 loop spans 14 amino acids. Germline CDR1 and CDR2: MNHEY and SVGAGI. The CDR3 bases are TGTGCCAGCAGAAGCCCCAGGGTCGGTCAGCCCCAGCATTTT. Protein product: CASRSPRVGQPQHF.

J is TRBJ2-1 and V is TRBV11-3; TRBD2 matches 14 bases. This CDR3 comprises 17 residues. The germline V gene has CDR1 SGHNT and CDR2 YENEEA. Losses at the gene ends were 5 bases for V and 0 bases for J; bases not matched to a gene: 3. CDR3: CASSPGTSGSSYNEQFF. The CDR3 DNA sequence: TGTGCCAGCAGCCCGGGGACTAGCGGGAGCTCCTACAATGAGCAGTTCTTC.

V is TRBV18 and J is TRBJ2-6; the D gene could be TRBD1 or TRBD2 (6 bases each). V gave up 6 bases and J gave up 2 bases, with 20 bases separating them. Germline CDR1 reads KGHSH; CDR2 reads LQKENI. The CDR3 is 18 amino acids. The CDR3 is CASSGGLTVGAGANVLTF. The DNA of the CDR3 is TGTGCCAGCTCGGGGGGCCTCACTGTGGGGGCTGGGGCCAACGTCCTGACTTTC.

V gene TRBV4-2 combines with J gene TRBJ2-1; 9 positions match TRBD1. This CDR3 contains 16 residues. The germline CDR1 and CDR2 sequences are LGHNA and YNFKEQ. Losses at the gene ends were 1 base for V and 3 bases for J; bases not matched to a gene: 4. The CDR3 spells CASSQGTGDLYNEQFF. CDR3 bases: TGTGCCAGCAGCCAAGGGACAGGGGACCTCTACAATGAGCAGTTCTTC.

The chain is built from TRBV13 and TRBJ2-2, with D tentatively TRBD1 (5 bases). The germline gives CDR1 PRHDT, CDR2 FYEKMQ (reference sequence). The V end was cut by 5 bases, the J end by 4 bases, with 17 bases between. The CDR3 covers 16 residues. The DNA of the CDR3 is TGTGCCAGCAGCCCTCCAGGCAGGGCGGTCACCGGGGAGCTGTTTTTT. Its protein product is CASSPPGRAVTGELFF.

The chain employs TRBV19 and TRBJ2-1; D is possibly TRBD2 (6 bases). The CDR3 is made up of 15 amino acids. Trimming stripped 6 bases from V and 8 bases from J, with 20 bases between. Germline CDR1 reads LNHDA; CDR2 reads SQIVND (reference sequence). CDR3 bases: TGTGCCAGTAGGAGATATAGCGGTTACAGTGATGAGCAGTTCTTC. Translation gives CASRRYSGYSDEQFF.

The chain recombines TRBV19 with TRBJ1-1, with D possibly being TRBD1 (5 bases). The length of the CDR3 is 16 residues. The germline gives CDR1 LNHDA, CDR2 SQIVND (reference sequence). Deletions cut 1 base from V and 0 bases from J, with 12 bases between. DNA of the CDR3: TGTGCCAGTAGTATAGCCCCGGGACGGTTGAACACTGAAGCTTTCTTT. Translated: CASSIAPGRLNTEAFF.

The chain combines TRBV9 with TRBJ2-7; the D gene is possibly TRBD1 (5 bases). CDR3 length: 14 amino acids. In germline, CDR1 is SGDLS, CDR2 YYNGEE. The V end lost 4 bases, the J end lost 1 base, and 12 bases lay between the germline ends. In DNA, the CDR3 is TGTGCCAGCAGCCCAGGGCAGGTTTCCTACGAGCAGTACTTC. The encoded protein is CASSPGQVSYEQYF.

The chain recombines TRBV19 with TRBJ1-2; D uncertain. The CDR3 length is 13 residues. Trimming took 7 bases from V and 2 from J, leaving 11 bases between them. Germline V gene lookup returns CDR1 LNHDA and CDR2 SQIVND (reference sequence). This CDR3 reads CASTIGGNYGYTF. The CDR3 DNA reads as TGTGCCAGTACCATCGGAGGAAACTATGGCTACACCTTC. Complete variable domain (other parts from reference TRBV19 and TRBJ1-2): DGGITQSPKYLFRKEGQNVTLSCEQNLNHDAMYWYRQDPGQGLRLIYYSQIVNDFQKGDIAEGYSVSREKKESFPLTVTSAQKNPTAFYLCASTIGGNYGYTFGSGTRLTVV.

The chain has TRBV6-4 and TRBJ2-3; 9 bases match TRBD1. V shed 3 bases, J shed 4 bases, and the junction held 11 bases outside the gene matches. The germline gives CDR1 MRHNA, CDR2 SNTAGT. The CDR3 spans 17 residues. The CDR3 here is CASSESPGQGGADTQYF. CDR3 coding DNA: TGTGCCAGCAGTGAGTCCCCGGGACAGGGAGGGGCAGATACGCAGTATTTT.

The chain recombines TRBV13 with TRBJ2-1; D ambiguous. The germline V gene encodes CDR1 PRHDT and CDR2 FYEKMQ (reference sequence). V shed 0 bases and J shed 0 bases, with 12 bases lying between them. The CDR3 has 17 amino acids. CDR3 DNA: TGTGCCAGCAGCTTAGGAGGCTTACGGTACTCCTACAATGAGCAGTTCTTC. Translating it yields CASSLGGLRYSYNEQFF.